This TCR beta chain is drawn from a study of T cells in Graves' hyperthyroidism and ophthalmopathy. Whole-study context: Initial diagnosis, before any treatment, was when peripheral blood was collected.

CDR1 is LNHNV and CDR2 is YYDKDF in the germline V gene (reference sequence). CDR3 length: 15 residues. V was shortened by 0 bases and J by 7 bases, with 15 bases between the two germline ends. Investigators excluded patients with uncontrolled infection, other autoimmune disease, pregnancy or lactation. Study-level points and caveats: Before onset, by a median of around 6.4 months, the model predicted ophthalmopathy. In blood, most of the thyroid clonotypes expanded above 0.001 were also present.

A few counts support this clonotype. Its target is not known. TCR beta CDR3 regions were amplified from RNA. In the first-round RT-PCR of the TCR CDR3, the HTBI primer set was used. Using its own MiXCR run on the multiplex PCR reads, TCRdb lists one record per CDR3 protein. The data contain approximately 740,000 distinct CDR3 sequences, around 15% of them singletons. This chain joins TRBV15 and TRBJ2-5; D might be TRBD1 (5 bases). The sequencing sample was made of blood. This receptor was taken from a woman younger than 30 with Graves' hyperthyroidism. DNA for the CDR3: TGTGCCACCAGCAGAGAATTTGCTCATCAGGGGACCCAGTACTTC. Translating it yields CATSREFAHQGTQYF.